The 7 T cell receptor beta chains given below trace back to one sample, sequenced in a study of blood T cell repertoires in COVID-19. The data were produced by immunoSEQ multiplex PCR, yet TCRdb's version contains in-frame clones alone and is incomplete. Of about 67,000 clones in the sample, 87% were seen once. The specimen sequenced was peripheral blood. These receptors were taken from a woman older than 75 with acute or convalescent COVID-19.

The rearrangement links TRBV11-3 to TRBJ2-3, with TRBD1 as a possible D gene (6 bases). V was clipped by 3 bases and J by 4 bases, with 17 bases between them. The germline V gene has CDR1 SGHNT and CDR2 YENEEA. CDR3 length equals 16 residues. Here the CDR3 DNA reads TGTGCCAGCAGCTTCTACTCAGGGGAAGGGGCAGATACGCAGTATTTT. Encoded protein: CASSFYSGEGADTQYF.

The V call is TRBV5-7, the J call TRBJ2-2; 7 bases are shared with TRBD1. TRBV5-7 is classed as an ORF, of uncertain function. Trimming cost V 1 base and J 2 bases; bases outside gene matches: 5. The CDR3 totals 16 residues. The DNA for the CDR3 is TGTGCCAGCAGCTTGTACAGGGGCCCCAACACCGGGGAGCTGTTTTTT. Protein sequence: CASSLYRGPNTGELFF.

As DNA, the CDR3 is TGTGCCAGCAGCTCATTAAGGGGGAGACCCTACGAGCAGTACTTC. As protein: CASSSLRGRPYEQYF. The J gene is TRBJ2-7, the V gene TRBV11-2; TRBD1 is a possible D gene (6 bases). The CDR3 contains 15 residues. The V and J ends lost 4 bases and 2 bases respectively, with 15 bases between them. Germline V gene lookup returns CDR1 SGHAT and CDR2 FQNNGV.

The chain has TRBV27 and TRBJ1-1; the match to TRBD1 covers 8 bases. Germline CDR1 MNHEY, CDR2 SMNVEV (reference sequence). CDR3 length: 14 residues. Trimming cost V 6 bases and J 1 base; bases outside gene matches: 4. DNA for the CDR3: TGTGCCAGCAGAAATCAGGGGGCGAACACTGAAGCTTTCTTT. Amino acids: CASRNQGANTEAFF.

V gene TRBV5-1 combines with J gene TRBJ2-7; maybe TRBD2 (5 bases). V was shortened by 7 bases and J by 7 bases, with 18 bases between the two germline ends. CDR1 and CDR2 (germline): SGHRS, YFSETQ. The CDR3 is 13 amino acids. The CDR3 loop reads CASGERTLTEQYF. CDR3 DNA: TGCGCCAGCGGGGAGAGGACCCTTACGGAGCAGTACTTC.

This clone was counted once. This rearrangement joins TRBV3-1 (or the pseudogene TRBV3-2) to TRBJ1-4, with 9 bases fitting TRBD1. The CDR3 runs to 15 residues. The V gene end was trimmed by 1 base and the J gene end by 13 bases; junction bases not matched to a gene: 10. Germline values: CDR1 LGHDT, CDR2 YNNKEL (reference sequence). The DNA of the CDR3 is TGTGCCAGCAGCCAAGGGGACAGGGCCTTGGTAGGACTGTTTTTT. Protein sequence: CASSQGDRALVGLFF.

The genes are TRBV28 and TRBJ1-6; 10 bases map to TRBD1. After removal of 2 bases from V and 9 bases from J, the junction contained 7 bases not matched to a gene. CDR1 and CDR2 from the germline V gene are MDHEN and SYDVKM. This CDR3 region has 16 residues. Written as DNA, the CDR3 is TGTGCCAGCAGTTTACCCCCCGGGACAGGGGCTTCACCCCTCCACTTT. It is translated as CASSLPPGTGASPLHF.